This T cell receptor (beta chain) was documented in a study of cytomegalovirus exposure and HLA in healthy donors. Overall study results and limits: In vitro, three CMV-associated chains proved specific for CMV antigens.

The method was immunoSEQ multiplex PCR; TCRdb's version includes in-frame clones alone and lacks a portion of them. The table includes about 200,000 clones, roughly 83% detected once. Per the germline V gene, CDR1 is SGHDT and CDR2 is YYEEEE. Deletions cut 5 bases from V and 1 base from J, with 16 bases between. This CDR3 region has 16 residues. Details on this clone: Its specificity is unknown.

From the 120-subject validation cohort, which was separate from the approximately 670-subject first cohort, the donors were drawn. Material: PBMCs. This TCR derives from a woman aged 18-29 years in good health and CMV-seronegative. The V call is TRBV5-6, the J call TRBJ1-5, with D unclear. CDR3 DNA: TGTGCCAGCAGTCTGAGGCCCGGAGGGAGCAATCAGCCCCAGCATTTT. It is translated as CASSLRPGGSNQPQHF.